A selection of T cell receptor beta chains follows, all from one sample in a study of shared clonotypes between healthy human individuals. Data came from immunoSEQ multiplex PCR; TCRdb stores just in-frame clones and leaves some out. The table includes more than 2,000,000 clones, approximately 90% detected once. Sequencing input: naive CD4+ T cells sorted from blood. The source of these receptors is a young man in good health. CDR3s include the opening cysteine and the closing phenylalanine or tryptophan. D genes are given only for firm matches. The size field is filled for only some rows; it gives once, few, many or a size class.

CDR3aa: CASSLFEKDYGYTF
CDR3nt: TGTGCCAGCAGCTTATTTGAAAAAGACTATGGCTACACCTTC
v_gene: TRBV7-2
j_gene: TRBJ1-2
abundance: once
d_gene: NA

CDR3aa: CASSFLFRVYEQYF
CDR3nt: TGCGCCAGCAGCTTCCTTTTTCGGGTCTACGAGCAGTACTTC
v_gene: TRBV5-1
j_gene: TRBJ2-7
abundance: NA
d_gene: NA

CDR3aa: CASSRTGRATEAFF
CDR3nt: TGTGCCAGCAGTCGTACAGGGAGGGCCACTGAAGCTTTCTTT
v_gene: TRBV7-9
j_gene: TRBJ1-1
abundance: NA
d_gene: NA

CDR3aa: CAISESTSGEETQYF
CDR3nt: TGTGCCATCAGTGAGTCGACTAGCGGGGAAGAGACCCAGTACTTC
v_gene: TRBV10-3
j_gene: TRBJ2-5
abundance: NA
d_gene: TRBD2

CDR3aa: CASSSTGATNEKLFF
CDR3nt: TGCGCCAGCAGCTCGACAGGGGCCACTAATGAAAAACTGTTTTTT
v_gene: TRBV5-1
j_gene: TRBJ1-4
abundance: NA
d_gene: TRBD1

CDR3aa: CAISRGLAYEQYF
CDR3nt: TGTGCCATCAGCAGAGGACTAGCATACGAGCAGTACTTC
v_gene: TRBV10-3
j_gene: TRBJ2-7
abundance: NA
d_gene: TRBD2

CDR3aa: CSVEKDYLRTQYF
CDR3nt: TGCAGCGTTGAAAAGGATTACCTTAGGACCCAGTACTTC
v_gene: TRBV29-1
j_gene: TRBJ2-5
abundance: NA
d_gene: NA

CDR3aa: CASSEQGLAAYEQYF
CDR3nt: TGTGCCAGCAGTGAACAGGGACTAGCCGCCTACGAGCAGTACTTC
v_gene: TRBV6-1
j_gene: TRBJ2-7
abundance: NA
d_gene: TRBD2

CDR3aa: CAISESRSRETQYF
CDR3nt: TGTGCCATCAGTGAGTCGAGGTCCAGGGAGACCCAGTACTTC
v_gene: TRBV10-3
j_gene: TRBJ2-5
abundance: NA
d_gene: NA

CDR3aa: CAIGRGAASTDTQYF
CDR3nt: TGTGCCATCGGTCGTGGGGCGGCTAGCACAGATACGCAGTATTTT
v_gene: TRBV10-3
j_gene: TRBJ2-3
abundance: NA
d_gene: NA

CDR3aa: CASSLAQGNEKLFF
CDR3nt: TGTGCCAGCAGCTTGGCACAGGGAAATGAAAAACTGTTTTTT
v_gene: TRBV5-5
j_gene: TRBJ1-4
abundance: NA
d_gene: NA